The rows below give T cell receptor beta chains drawn from one sample of a study of early stage breast cancer tumors. Profiled with immunoSEQ multiplex PCR; TCRdb holds only in-frame clones, not every one. The sample consists of 5,000 to 6,500 clones, approximately 70% of them appearing once. The sequenced sample was breast tumor tissue. The receptors stem from a person aged 55 to 75 with breast cancer. Each CDR3 is given with its conserved first and last residue. The order of the fields is J gene, V gene, clone size, D gene, CDR3 protein, CDR3 DNA. D genes are given only for firm matches. Size values are once, few and many counts, or a class for expanded clones, and some rows have none.

J gene: TRBJ2-1; V gene: TRBV6-6; clone size: few; D gene: NA; CDR3 protein: CAVGLASNEQFF; CDR3 DNA: TGTGCCGTCGGGCTAGCCTCCAATGAGCAGTTCTTC
J gene: TRBJ2-2; V gene: TRBV7-8; clone size: NA; D gene: NA; CDR3 protein: CASRKPGRPNTGELFF; CDR3 DNA: TGTGCCAGCAGAAAACCGGGACGCCCGAACACCGGGGAGCTGTTTTTT
J gene: TRBJ2-7; V gene: TRBV11-2; clone size: few; D gene: NA; CDR3 protein: CASSPNTVSYEQYF; CDR3 DNA: TGTGCCAGCAGCCCCAACACGGTTTCGTACGAGCAGTACTTC
J gene: TRBJ2-5; V gene: TRBV5-4; clone size: NA; D gene: NA; CDR3 protein: CASSLPGPLKETQYF; CDR3 DNA: TGTGCCAGCAGCTTACCGGGTCCCCTTAAGGAGACCCAGTACTTC
J gene: TRBJ2-2; V gene: TRBV30; clone size: once; D gene: TRBD2; CDR3 protein: CAWSVWGTSGVLGTGELFF; CDR3 DNA: TGTGCCTGGAGTGTTTGGGGGACTAGCGGGGTTCTGGGCACCGGGGAGCTGTTTTTT
J gene: TRBJ1-2; V gene: TRBV19; clone size: NA; D gene: TRBD1; CDR3 protein: CASSWPKGQPFYGYTF; CDR3 DNA: TGTGCCAGTAGTTGGCCCAAGGGACAGCCGTTCTATGGCTACACCTTC
J gene: TRBJ2-5; V gene: TRBV2; clone size: NA; D gene: TRBD1; CDR3 protein: CASDRDQETQYF; CDR3 DNA: TGTGCCAGCGACAGGGACCAAGAGACCCAGTACTTC
J gene: TRBJ2-3; V gene: TRBV7-9; clone size: NA; D gene: TRBD1; CDR3 protein: CASSPRGPDTQYF; CDR3 DNA: TGTGCCAGCAGCCCCAGGGGGCCAGATACGCAGTATTTT
J gene: TRBJ2-5; V gene: TRBV7-2; clone size: NA; D gene: NA; CDR3 protein: CASKATPQETQYF; CDR3 DNA: TGTGCCAGCAAGGCGACACCTCAAGAGACCCAGTACTTC
J gene: TRBJ2-2; V gene: TRBV11-2; clone size: NA; D gene: NA; CDR3 protein: CASSFYPGELFF; CDR3 DNA: TGTGCCAGCAGCTTTTACCCCGGGGAGCTGTTTTTT
J gene: TRBJ2-1; V gene: TRBV7-8; clone size: NA; D gene: TRBD2; CDR3 protein: CASSLASGGTFHEQFF; CDR3 DNA: TGTGCCAGCAGCTTAGCAAGCGGGGGTACATTCCATGAGCAGTTCTTC
J gene: TRBJ1-2; V gene: TRBV5-6; clone size: few; D gene: NA; CDR3 protein: CASSRPGVEGYTF; CDR3 DNA: TGTGCCAGCAGCAGGCCGGGGGTAGAAGGCTACACCTTC
J gene: TRBJ2-7; V gene: TRBV30; clone size: NA; D gene: TRBD2; CDR3 protein: CAWSGLAGRYEQYF; CDR3 DNA: TGTGCCTGGAGTGGACTAGCGGGAAGGTACGAGCAGTACTTC
J gene: TRBJ2-2; V gene: TRBV18; clone size: NA; D gene: NA; CDR3 protein: CASSPQGGQFNGELFF; CDR3 DNA: TGTGCCAGCTCACCACAGGGAGGCCAATTCAACGGGGAGCTGTTTTTT
J gene: TRBJ2-2; V gene: TRBV28; clone size: NA; D gene: NA; CDR3 protein: CASSLFFLGRDRTTGELFF; CDR3 DNA: TGTGCCAGCAGTTTATTCTTTCTCGGGAGAGACAGAACCACCGGGGAGCTGTTTTTT
J gene: TRBJ2-7; V gene: TRBV6-1; clone size: NA; D gene: NA; CDR3 protein: CASSEAKDFYEQYF; CDR3 DNA: TGTGCCAGCAGTGAAGCAAAAGATTTCTACGAGCAGTACTTC
J gene: TRBJ2-5; V gene: TRBV2; clone size: NA; D gene: NA; CDR3 protein: CASSADRSETQYF; CDR3 DNA: TGTGCCAGCAGTGCAGACAGGTCCGAGACCCAGTACTTC
J gene: TRBJ1-2; V gene: TRBV28; clone size: NA; D gene: NA; CDR3 protein: CASSSPNLWLDGYTF; CDR3 DNA: TGTGCCAGCAGTTCCCCGAATCTTTGGCTGGACGGCTACACCTTC
J gene: TRBJ2-1; V gene: TRBV21-1; clone size: NA; D gene: NA; CDR3 protein: CASSKAKASGYNEQFF; CDR3 DNA: TGTGCCAGCAGCAAAGCGAAGGCTAGCGGTTACAATGAGCAGTTCTTC
J gene: TRBJ2-6; V gene: TRBV15; clone size: NA; D gene: NA; CDR3 protein: CATKPGHLSSGANVLTF; CDR3 DNA: TGTGCCACCAAACCTGGACACTTAAGCTCTGGGGCCAACGTCCTGACTTTC
J gene: TRBJ1-3; V gene: TRBV28; clone size: NA; D gene: NA; CDR3 protein: CASSLYRGNTIYF; CDR3 DNA: TGTGCCAGCAGTTTGTACAGGGGAAACACCATATATTTT
J gene: TRBJ2-7; V gene: TRBV6-1; clone size: NA; D gene: TRBD1; CDR3 protein: CASSDPGQVITWQYF; CDR3 DNA: TGTGCCAGCAGTGATCCGGGACAGGTAATAACATGGCAGTACTTC
J gene: TRBJ1-5; V gene: TRBV2; clone size: few; D gene: TRBD1; CDR3 protein: CASSGQGTQPQHF; CDR3 DNA: TGTGCCAGCAGTGGACAGGGGACGCAGCCCCAGCATTTT
J gene: TRBJ2-5; V gene: TRBV5-6; clone size: NA; D gene: TRBD2; CDR3 protein: CASSSWTSRETQYF; CDR3 DNA: TGTGCCAGCAGCTCCTGGACTAGCAGGGAGACCCAGTACTTC
J gene: TRBJ2-5; V gene: TRBV5-1; clone size: few; D gene: NA; CDR3 protein: CASSLGQGKEETQYF; CDR3 DNA: TGCGCCAGCAGCTTGGGGCAGGGGAAGGAGGAGACCCAGTACTTC
J gene: TRBJ2-1; V gene: TRBV5-1; clone size: NA; D gene: TRBD2; CDR3 protein: CASSLPTSGSYNEQFF; CDR3 DNA: TGCGCCAGCAGCTTGCCCACTAGCGGGAGTTACAATGAGCAGTTCTTC
J gene: TRBJ2-2; V gene: TRBV9; clone size: NA; D gene: NA; CDR3 protein: CASSWGGGQNTGELFF; CDR3 DNA: TGTGCCAGCAGCTGGGGCGGGGGCCAGAACACCGGGGAGCTGTTTTTT
J gene: TRBJ2-5; V gene: TRBV2; clone size: NA; D gene: TRBD1; CDR3 protein: CASGRRNRGRSETQYF; CDR3 DNA: TGTGCCAGCGGCAGAAGGAACAGGGGGCGTTCCGAGACCCAGTACTTC
J gene: TRBJ1-4; V gene: TRBV5-1; clone size: NA; D gene: TRBD1; CDR3 protein: CASAEGTANEKLFF; CDR3 DNA: TGCGCCAGCGCCGAAGGGACAGCAAATGAAAAACTGTTTTTT
J gene: TRBJ2-7; V gene: TRBV28; clone size: NA; D gene: TRBD2; CDR3 protein: CASSPLHGTGGRSYEQYF; CDR3 DNA: TGTGCCAGCAGTCCGTTACATGGGACGGGAGGGCGTTCCTACGAGCAGTACTTC
J gene: TRBJ2-6; V gene: TRBV6-6; clone size: NA; D gene: NA; CDR3 protein: CASSYPQFGANVLTF; CDR3 DNA: TGTGCCAGCAGTTACCCGCAGTTTGGGGCCAACGTCCTGACTTTC
J gene: TRBJ1-5; V gene: TRBV28; clone size: few; D gene: NA; CDR3 protein: CASSPLGNSNQPQHF; CDR3 DNA: TGTGCCAGCAGTCCCCTTGGGAATAGCAATCAGCCCCAGCATTTT
J gene: TRBJ1-1; V gene: TRBV18; clone size: NA; D gene: TRBD1; CDR3 protein: CASSTNRGDTEAFF; CDR3 DNA: TGTGCCAGCTCAACCAACAGGGGCGACACTGAAGCTTTCTTT
J gene: TRBJ2-1; V gene: TRBV5-1; clone size: few; D gene: TRBD2; CDR3 protein: CASSLFRAGGYNEQFF; CDR3 DNA: TGCGCCAGCAGCTTGTTTAGAGCGGGGGGCTACAATGAGCAGTTCTTC
J gene: TRBJ1-2; V gene: TRBV7-2; clone size: NA; D gene: NA; CDR3 protein: CASSPESGAGGYTF; CDR3 DNA: TGTGCCAGCAGCCCCGAGAGTGGGGCCGGCGGCTACACCTTC
J gene: TRBJ2-7; V gene: TRBV7-8; clone size: few; D gene: NA; CDR3 protein: CASSRSYSSYEQYF; CDR3 DNA: TGTGCCAGCAGCAGGAGCTATAGCTCCTACGAGCAGTACTTC
J gene: TRBJ2-5; V gene: TRBV7-2; clone size: NA; D gene: NA; CDR3 protein: CASSLSRSTETQYF; CDR3 DNA: TGTGCCAGCAGCTTATCCAGGAGCACAGAGACCCAGTACTTC
J gene: TRBJ2-7; V gene: TRBV25-1; clone size: NA; D gene: NA; CDR3 protein: CASSEDYYEQYF; CDR3 DNA: TGTGCCAGCAGTGAGGACTACTACGAGCAGTACTTC
J gene: TRBJ2-1; V gene: TRBV27; clone size: NA; D gene: TRBD2; CDR3 protein: CASSTLAGGLRNEQFF; CDR3 DNA: TGTGCCAGCAGTACGCTAGCGGGTGGGCTTAGGAATGAGCAGTTCTTC
J gene: TRBJ2-3; V gene: TRBV19; clone size: NA; D gene: NA; CDR3 protein: CASSPPGAQEADTQYF; CDR3 DNA: TGTGCCAGTAGTCCCCCCGGGGCCCAGGAAGCAGATACGCAGTATTTT
J gene: TRBJ2-3; V gene: TRBV14; clone size: NA; D gene: NA; CDR3 protein: CASSRRDTQYF; CDR3 DNA: TGTGCCAGCAGCCGAAGGGATACGCAGTATTTT
J gene: TRBJ1-4; V gene: TRBV9; clone size: NA; D gene: TRBD1; CDR3 protein: CASSPRQGAGEKLFF; CDR3 DNA: TGTGCCAGCAGCCCACGACAGGGGGCTGGAGAAAAACTGTTTTTT
J gene: TRBJ1-2; V gene: TRBV6-1; clone size: few; D gene: TRBD1; CDR3 protein: CASSDGTAYYGYTF; CDR3 DNA: TGTGCCAGCAGTGATGGGACAGCTTATTATGGCTACACCTTC
J gene: TRBJ2-1; V gene: TRBV5-1; clone size: NA; D gene: TRBD1; CDR3 protein: CASMGTGGSNEQFF; CDR3 DNA: TGCGCCAGCATGGGGACAGGGGGTTCGAATGAGCAGTTCTTC
J gene: TRBJ1-3; V gene: TRBV7-8; clone size: NA; D gene: NA; CDR3 protein: CASSFGVGSSGNTIYF; CDR3 DNA: TGTGCCAGCAGCTTTGGGGTGGGTTCCTCTGGAAACACCATATATTTT
J gene: TRBJ1-5; V gene: TRBV5-4; clone size: once; D gene: TRBD1; CDR3 protein: CASSRGTGDNQPQHF; CDR3 DNA: TGTGCCAGCAGCCGGGGGACAGGTGACAATCAGCCCCAGCATTTT
J gene: TRBJ1-4; V gene: TRBV19; clone size: NA; D gene: NA; CDR3 protein: CASSNGQLDNEKLFF; CDR3 DNA: TGTGCCAGTAGTAATGGACAGTTGGATAATGAAAAACTGTTTTTT
J gene: TRBJ2-7; V gene: TRBV2; clone size: NA; D gene: TRBD1; CDR3 protein: CASSPGTVPYEQYF; CDR3 DNA: TGTGCCAGCAGCCCCGGGACAGTCCCCTACGAGCAGTACTTC
J gene: TRBJ2-3; V gene: TRBV7-6; clone size: NA; D gene: TRBD2; CDR3 protein: CASSLLSGAGTDTQYF; CDR3 DNA: TGTGCCAGCAGCTTACTTAGCGGGGCCGGCACAGATACGCAGTATTTT
J gene: TRBJ1-1; V gene: TRBV6-5; clone size: NA; D gene: TRBD1; CDR3 protein: CAGGQPGLNTEAFF; CDR3 DNA: TGTGCCGGGGGACAGCCAGGACTGAACACTGAAGCTTTCTTT
J gene: TRBJ1-2; V gene: TRBV28; clone size: NA; D gene: NA; CDR3 protein: CASSSTHNGYTF; CDR3 DNA: TGTGCCAGCAGTTCGACCCACAATGGCTACACCTTC
J gene: TRBJ1-4; V gene: TRBV27; clone size: NA; D gene: NA; CDR3 protein: CASSSGAREKLFF; CDR3 DNA: TGTGCCAGCAGTTCGGGGGCTAGGGAAAAACTGTTTTTT
J gene: TRBJ2-3; V gene: TRBV29-1; clone size: once; D gene: TRBD1; CDR3 protein: CSVDYQGGSSTQYF; CDR3 DNA: TGCAGCGTCGACTACCAAGGGGGCTCTTCTACGCAGTATTTT